Shown below are 11 T cell receptor beta chains from a single sample sequenced in a study of T-cell memory formation after mild COVID-19. Each CDR3 protein gets one entry after TCRdb re-called the 5' RACE reads with MiXCR. The table includes about 210,000 distinct CDR3 sequences, around 27% detected once. The sequencing sample was made of PBMCs or a T cell subset sorted from them (not recorded which). The source is an adult woman who had mild COVID-19 (a few samples of this study predate the infection). Cell type and time point are not known.

This clonotype was recorded a few times. The genes are TRBV4-3 and TRBJ2-1; the match to TRBD1 covers 10 bases. Trimming removed 4 bases from V and 7 bases from J; junction bases left unmatched: 7. Per the germline V gene, CDR1 is LGHNA and CDR2 is YSLEER. The CDR3 has 15 amino acids. The DNA for the CDR3 is TGCGCCAGCAGCCTCGACAGGGGGCAAGGGAATGAGCAGTTCTTC. Translated, it gives CASSLDRGQGNEQFF.

This CDR3 reads CSARGLDEQYF. The CDR3 nucleotides read TGCAGTGCTAGAGGTCTCGACGAGCAGTACTTC. This chain joins TRBV20-1 and TRBJ2-7; D unclear. CDR3 length: 11 residues. The V gene's germline CDR1 is DFQATT and CDR2 SNEGSKA (reference sequence). Trimming took 1 base from V and 5 from J, leaving 6 bases between them.

The chain is built from TRBV5-1 and TRBJ2-3; tentatively, D is TRBD2 (6 bases). V lost 4 bases and J lost 5, with 14 bases in between. The germline gives CDR1 SGHRS, CDR2 YFSETQ. The CDR3 sequence is 14 residues long. CDR3 in amino acids: CASSAGTGGDTQYF. The CDR3 DNA is TGCGCCAGCAGCGCCGGGACTGGCGGAGATACGCAGTATTTT.

This clonotype was counted between two and nine times. The V call is TRBV6-5, the J call TRBJ2-1; 8 bases are shared with TRBD2. The CDR3 consists of 16 residues. After removal of 6 bases from V and 5 bases from J, the junction contained 12 bases not matched to a gene. The V gene's germline CDR1 is MNHEY and CDR2 SVGAGI. The CDR3 bases are TGTGCCAGCAGCCAAGGTTCTAGCGGGTTAAACAATGAGCAGTTCTTC. This encodes CASSQGSSGLNNEQFF.

The chain uses TRBV7-9 and TRBJ2-7; no firm D call. CDR1 is SEHNR, CDR2 FQNEAQ, per germline (reference sequence). V shed 6 bases and J shed 1 base, with 19 bases lying between them. CDR3 length: 16 amino acids. The CDR3 sequence is CASSLETDGLSYEQYF. In DNA, the CDR3 is TGTGCCAGCAGTCTCGAAACGGATGGCTTATCCTACGAGCAGTACTTC.

J is TRBJ2-1 and V is TRBV24-1, with a tentative D call TRBD2 (5 bases). Germline lookup yields CDR1 KGHDR and CDR2 SFDVKD. CDR3 length: 15 amino acids. Trimming removed 4 bases from V and 3 bases from J, with 12 bases in between. The CDR3 spells CATSDGVGDYNEQFF. The CDR3, as DNA: TGTGCCACCAGTGACGGGGTTGGAGACTACAATGAGCAGTTCTTC.

This clonotype was counted between two and nine times. The rearrangement joins TRBV20-1 to TRBJ1-4; TRBD1 is a possible D gene (6 bases). Germline loops: CDR1 DFQATT, CDR2 SNEGSKA (reference sequence). The CDR3 runs 12 residues. Trimming stripped 3 bases from V and 14 bases from J, with 16 bases between. The CDR3 sequence is CSARELQGRLFF. The CDR3, as DNA: TGCAGTGCTAGGGAACTACAGGGCAGGCTGTTTTTT.

This clonotype was recorded a few times. Mismatch with germline at one junction end may stem from a read error. The genes are TRBV7-7 and TRBJ2-7, with TRBD1 identical over 7 bases. The CDR3 extends over 13 amino acids. Germline V gene data show CDR1 as SSHAT and CDR2 as FNYEAQ (reference sequence). The CDR3 loop reads CASSRDSGYEQYF. The CDR3 DNA sequence: TGTGCTAGCAGCCGGGACAGTGGCTACGAGCAGTACTTC.

The chain has TRBV6-5 and TRBJ2-3; no reliable D call. The CDR3 has 15 residues. V was pared by 0 bases and J by 6 bases, with 13 bases between. The germline V gene encodes CDR1 MNHEY and CDR2 SVGAGI. The CDR3 region has the DNA TGTGCCAGCAGTTACTCCACAGTTGGAAGGGATACGCAGTATTTT. Encoded protein: CASSYSTVGRDTQYF.

The V gene is TRBV24-1, the J gene TRBJ2-3, with 8 nucleotides matching TRBD2. Per germline, CDR1 KGHDR and CDR2 SFDVKD. Germline trimming cut 3 bases from V and 5 bases from J; bases unmatched to any gene: 9. This CDR3 has 16 amino acids. This chain's CDR3 is CATSDRTGGRIDTQYF. The DNA for the CDR3 is TGTGCCACCAGTGATAGGACGGGGGGGCGTATAGATACGCAGTATTTT.

This clonotype has only a few counts. J is TRBJ1-1 and V is TRBV9; D unresolved. The CDR3 length is 13 residues. The germline V gene encodes CDR1 SGDLS and CDR2 YYNGEE. Trimming cost V 1 base and J 4 bases, with 8 bases left between them. The CDR3 region has the DNA TGTGCCAGCAGCGTATCCCAGGTCACTGAAGCTTTCTTT. It is translated as CASSVSQVTEAFF.